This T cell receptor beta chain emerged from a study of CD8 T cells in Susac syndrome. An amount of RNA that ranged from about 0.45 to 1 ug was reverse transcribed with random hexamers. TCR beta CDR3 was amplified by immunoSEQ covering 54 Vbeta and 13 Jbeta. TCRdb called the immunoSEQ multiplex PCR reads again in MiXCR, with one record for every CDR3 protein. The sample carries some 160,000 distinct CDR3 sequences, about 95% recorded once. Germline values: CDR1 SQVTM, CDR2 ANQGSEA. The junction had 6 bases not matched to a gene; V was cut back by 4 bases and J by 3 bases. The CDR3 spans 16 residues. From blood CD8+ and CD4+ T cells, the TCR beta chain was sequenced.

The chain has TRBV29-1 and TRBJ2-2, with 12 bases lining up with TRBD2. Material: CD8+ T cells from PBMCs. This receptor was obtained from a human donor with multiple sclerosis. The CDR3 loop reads CSVAPSGRGHTGELFF. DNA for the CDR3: TGCAGCGTTGCTCCTAGCGGGAGGGGTCACACCGGGGAGCTGTTTTTT.